The 23 T cell receptor beta chains given below trace back to one sample, sequenced in a study of beta chain features in type 1 diabetes. The authors reverse transcribed all of the isolated RNA, so sequencing captured expressed TCRB transcripts. Produced via immunoSEQ multiplex PCR; TCRdb's table is partial and in-frame only. This sample has hundreds of thousands of clones; 9.5% to 12% occur once, and the top ten carry over 0.04%. The sequencing input was naive CD4+ T cells from blood. Every receptor here comes from a woman aged 18-29 years in good health.

Only a few counts were recorded for this clone. The CDR3, as DNA: TGTGCCAGCAGCTTAACGGGACACCGGCAAGAGACCCAGTACTTC. This translates into CASSLTGHRQETQYF. The V gene is TRBV11-2, the J gene TRBJ2-5; D possibly corresponds to TRBD1 (6 bases). The CDR3 is made up of 15 amino acids. Germline V gene sequence: CDR1 SGHAT, CDR2 FQNNGV. V was cut by 2 bases and J by 2 bases, with 12 bases left in between.

The chain recombines TRBV4-3 with TRBJ1-2; D may be TRBD1 (6 bases). Trimming stripped 0 bases from V and 5 bases from J, with 16 bases between. The CDR3 loop spans 16 amino acids. Germline values: CDR1 LGHNA, CDR2 YSLEER. The CDR3 reads CASSQDPAGARYGYTF. The DNA of the CDR3 is TGCGCCAGCAGCCAAGATCCGGCAGGGGCGAGATATGGCTACACCTTC.

Here the CDR3 DNA reads TGTGCCAGTAGTGAGCCGGGAGGCGAGCAGTACGTC. Protein sequence: CASSEPGGEQYV. The chain couples TRBV19 to TRBJ2-7; 7 bases line up with TRBD2. Losses at the gene ends were 5 bases for V and 6 bases for J; bases not matched to a gene: 4. Germline CDR1 and CDR2: LNHDA and SQIVND (reference sequence). This CDR3 spans 12 amino acids.

The CDR3 nucleotides are TGTGCTAGTGGCACCGGGACGACCTATGGCTACACCTTC. Protein sequence: CASGTGTTYGYTF. This chain uses TRBV12-5 with TRBJ1-2, with D maybe TRBD1 (5 bases). The V end lost 6 bases, the J end lost 4 bases, and 12 bases lay between the germline ends. Germline values: CDR1 LGHNT, CDR2 FRNRAP. The CDR3 covers 13 residues. Full variable domain (rest looked up from reference TRBV12-5 and TRBJ1-2): DARVTQTPRHKVTEMGQEVTMRCQPILGHNTVFWYRQTMMQGLELLAYFRNRAPLDDSGMPKDRFSAEMPDATLATLKIQPSEPRDSAVYFCASGTGTTYGYTFGSGTRLTVV.

This chain links TRBV7-2 with TRBJ2-5; no clear D gene. V dropped 1 base and J dropped 4 bases, with 10 bases sitting between them. This CDR3 has 14 amino acids. CDR1 and CDR2 from the germline V gene are SGHTA and FQGNSA. DNA for the CDR3: TGTGCCAGCAGCTTAGTAGGCCGGATAGAGACCCAGTACTTC. Its translation: CASSLVGRIETQYF.

There are a few counts of this clone. V and J are TRBV7-2 and TRBJ1-1; 7 bases line up with TRBD1. CDR3 length: 15 amino acids. Germline V gene data show CDR1 as SGHTA and CDR2 as FQGNSA. The trim removed 5 bases at V and 4 bases at J, leaving 10 bases unmatched. In DNA, the CDR3 is TGTGCCAGCAGCGCGTACAGGGGTGAGGGCACTGAAGCTTTCTTT. Protein: CASSAYRGEGTEAFF. The complete variable domain, with remaining parts taken from reference TRBV7-2 and TRBJ1-1, reads GAGVSQSPSNKVTEKGKDVELRCDPISGHTALYWYRQSLGQGLEFLIYFQGNSAPDKSGLPSDRFSAERTGGSVSTLTIQRTQQEDSAVYLCASSAYRGEGTEAFFGQGTRLTVV.

The table lists this clone with a few counts. CDR3 residues: CASRAGLARNEQFF. CDR3 sequence (DNA): TGTGCCAGCAGAGCGGGACTAGCAAGGAATGAGCAGTTCTTC. The genes are TRBV6-5 and TRBJ2-1; the match to TRBD2 covers 9 bases. Germline-derived CDR1 and CDR2 are MNHEY and SVGAGI. The length of the CDR3 is 14 residues. J lost 7 bases, V lost 6 bases, and 7 bases had no gene match.

This rearrangement joins TRBV29-1 to TRBJ1-1; no definite D call. The CDR3 extends over 10 amino acids. Between the trimmed V and J ends, which lost 7 bases and 7 bases, there was a span of 10 bases. Germline V CDR1 and CDR2: SQVTM, ANQGSEA. The CDR3 reads CSAGPLEAFF. The CDR3 DNA follows: TGCAGCGCTGGTCCACTTGAAGCTTTCTTT.

V and J are TRBV27 and TRBJ1-1; D is uncertain. CDR1 is MNHEY and CDR2 is SMNVEV in the germline V gene (reference sequence). V was cut by 0 bases and J by 0 bases, with 5 bases left in between. CDR3 length equals 14 residues. DNA for the CDR3: TGTGCCAGCAGTTTATCCAGAATGAACACTGAAGCTTTCTTT. Protein product: CASSLSRMNTEAFF.

V and J are TRBV4-1 and TRBJ1-5, with TRBD1 matching over 7 bases. Unmatched junction bases numbered 4, after V lost 4 bases and J lost 4 bases. Germline CDR1 reads MGHRA; CDR2 reads YSYEKL. The CDR3 is 14 residues long. The chain's CDR3 is CASSRLQGNQPQHF. CDR3 nucleotides: TGCGCCAGCAGCCGCCTACAGGGGAATCAGCCCCAGCATTTT.

This clone was counted between two and nine times. The V gene is TRBV28, the J gene TRBJ1-4; D is ambiguous. Trimming removed 8 bases from V and 12 bases from J, with 25 bases in between. The CDR3 extends over 15 amino acids. Germline V gives CDR1 MDHEN, CDR2 SYDVKM. In nucleotides, the CDR3 is TGTGCCAGCGTGAAGTGGGCCCACCGGGAGGCGGAACTGTTTTTT. Translating gives CASVKWAHREAELFF.

The chain employs TRBV5-4 and TRBJ1-2; D is unclear. V was pared by 4 bases and J by 0 bases, with 10 bases between. Germline values: CDR1 SGHNT, CDR2 YYREEE (reference sequence). This CDR3 spans 14 amino acids. The CDR3 region is CASSVGGANYGYTF. In nucleotides, the CDR3 is TGTGCCAGCAGCGTAGGAGGCGCTAACTATGGCTACACCTTC. Full variable domain (outside the CDR3, taken from reference TRBV5-4 and TRBJ1-2): ETGVTQSPTHLIKTRGQQVTLRCSSQSGHNTVSWYQQALGQGPQFIFQYYREEENGRGNFPPRFSGLQFPNYSSELNVNALELDDSALYLCASSVGGANYGYTFGSGTRLTVV.

The sample holds a few counts of this clone. Just one base apart from a much larger clone, this may be a read error. The chain recombines TRBV4-2 with TRBJ2-3; D is uncertain. The CDR3 spans 12 residues. Germline CDR1 and CDR2: LGHNA and YNFKEQ. The germline V and J ends were trimmed by 4 bases and 1 base, with 3 bases remaining between them. CDR3 residues: CASSPGTDTQYF. CDR3 DNA sequence: TGTGCCAGCAGCCCCGGCACAGATACGCAGTATTTT.

This clone was seen a handful of times. The chain uses TRBV19 and TRBJ2-5; no clear D. The CDR3 loop spans 13 amino acids. V was cut by 5 bases and J by 5 bases, with 12 bases left in between. Germline V gives CDR1 LNHDA, CDR2 SQIVND (reference sequence). The CDR3 nucleotides are TGTGCCAGTAGTGCCGGCTCCGCCGAGACCCAGTACTTC. This sequence encodes CASSAGSAETQYF. The whole variable domain, remainder taken from reference TRBV19 and TRBJ2-5, is DGGITQSPKYLFRKEGQNVTLSCEQNLNHDAMYWYRQDPGQGLRLIYYSQIVNDFQKGDIAEGYSVSREKKESFPLTVTSAQKNPTAFYLCASSAGSAETQYFGPGTRLLVL.

The chain is built from TRBV18 and TRBJ2-5; D is unresolved. The CDR3 extends over 14 amino acids. The germline gives CDR1 KGHSH, CDR2 LQKENI. Trimming took off 8 bases at V and 0 bases at J, with 13 bases between the two ends. The CDR3 nucleotides are TGTGCCAGCCGTAAGATTGGATACCAAGAGACCCAGTACTTC. It specifies CASRKIGYQETQYF.

This clone showed up just a few times. This sequence joins TRBV29-1 and TRBJ1-2; 7 nucleotides align to TRBD1. V gave up 7 bases and J gave up 2 bases; unmatched junction bases: 4. This CDR3 contains 12 residues. Germline lookup yields CDR1 SQVTM and CDR2 ANQGSEA. The chain's CDR3 is CSAAGQNYGYTF. CDR3 sequence (DNA): TGCAGCGCGGCGGGACAGAACTATGGCTACACCTTC.

The chain joins TRBV4-1 to TRBJ2-1; D unresolved. The CDR3 length is 13 residues. Looked up from germline, CDR1 is MGHRA and CDR2 is YSYEKL. V was cut by 1 base and J by 5 bases, with 6 bases left in between. This CDR3 is CASSQAINNEQFF. CDR3 nucleotides: TGCGCCAGCAGCCAAGCTATCAACAATGAGCAGTTCTTC.

The V call is TRBV29-1, the J call TRBJ2-5, with D perhaps matching TRBD2 (5 bases). CDR1 is SQVTM and CDR2 is ANQGSEA in the germline V gene. This CDR3 has 12 amino acids. Written as DNA, the CDR3 is TGCAGTGCGACGAGGGCCCAAGAGACCCAGTACTTC. Translation gives CSATRAQETQYF.

This clone was detected a few times. V usage is TRBV11-2 and J usage is TRBJ2-7; D uncertain. Trimming removed 0 bases at V and 3 bases at J, with 9 bases between. The CDR3 contains 14 residues. The germline gives CDR1 SGHAT, CDR2 FQNNGV. The CDR3 here is CASSLDRAGYEQYF. The CDR3 nucleotides read TGTGCCAGCAGCTTAGATCGGGCAGGCTACGAGCAGTACTTC.

A few counts support this clone. CDR3 residues: CAISASNSYNEQFF. The CDR3 region has the DNA TGTGCCATCAGTGCGAGTAATTCCTACAATGAGCAGTTCTTC. V gene TRBV10-3 combines with J gene TRBJ2-1; D not resolved. V shed 4 bases and J shed 1 base, with 8 bases lying between them. The CDR3 spans 14 residues. Germline lookup yields CDR1 ENHRY and CDR2 SYGVKD.

In this sample, this clone turned up a few times. The chain employs TRBV7-3 and TRBJ2-3, with D tentatively TRBD2 (6 bases). The CDR3 length is 14 residues. Per the germline V gene, CDR1 is SGHTA and CDR2 is FQGTGA. V was clipped by 5 bases and J by 10 bases, with 19 bases between them. As DNA, the CDR3 is TGTGCCAGCAGCGACGCGGGACTCCAAACGCCGCAGTATTTT. This encodes CASSDAGLQTPQYF.

V usage is TRBV27 and J usage is TRBJ2-3, with D perhaps matching TRBD1 (6 bases). V dropped 6 bases and J dropped 1 base, with 8 bases sitting between them. This CDR3 spans 13 amino acids. Germline V gives CDR1 MNHEY, CDR2 SMNVEV (reference sequence). In DNA form, the CDR3 reads TGTGCCAGCAGGGGGGCAGGCACAGATACGCAGTATTTT. It specifies CASRGAGTDTQYF.

This clone was seen more than once but under ten times. V usage is TRBV4-1 and J usage is TRBJ1-4, with D unresolved. Trimming took off 1 base at V and 4 bases at J, with 10 bases between the two ends. The V gene's germline CDR1 is MGHRA and CDR2 YSYEKL. The CDR3 contains 15 residues. CDR3 sequence reads: CASSQGERHNEKLFF. DNA of the CDR3: TGCGCCAGCAGCCAAGGGGAACGTCATAATGAAAAACTGTTTTTT.